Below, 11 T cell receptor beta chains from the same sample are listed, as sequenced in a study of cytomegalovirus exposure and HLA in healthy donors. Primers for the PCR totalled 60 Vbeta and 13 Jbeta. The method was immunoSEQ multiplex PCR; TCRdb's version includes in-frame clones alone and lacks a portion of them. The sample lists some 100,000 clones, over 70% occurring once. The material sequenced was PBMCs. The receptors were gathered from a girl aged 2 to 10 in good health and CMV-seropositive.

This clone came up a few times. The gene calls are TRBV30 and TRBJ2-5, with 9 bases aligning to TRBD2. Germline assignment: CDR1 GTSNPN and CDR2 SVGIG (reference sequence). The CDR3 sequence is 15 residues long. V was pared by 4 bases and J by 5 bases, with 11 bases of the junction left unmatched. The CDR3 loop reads CAWTSLGSGGETQYF. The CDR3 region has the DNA TGTGCCTGGACCTCTCTGGGGAGCGGGGGGGAGACCCAGTACTTC.

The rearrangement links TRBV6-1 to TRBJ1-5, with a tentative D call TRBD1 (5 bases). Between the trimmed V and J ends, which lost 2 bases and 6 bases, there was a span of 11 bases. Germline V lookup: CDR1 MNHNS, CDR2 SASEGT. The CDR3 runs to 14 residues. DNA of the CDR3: TGTGCCAGCAGTGAACCAGGGATTGGTCAGCCCCAGCATTTT. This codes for CASSEPGIGQPQHF.

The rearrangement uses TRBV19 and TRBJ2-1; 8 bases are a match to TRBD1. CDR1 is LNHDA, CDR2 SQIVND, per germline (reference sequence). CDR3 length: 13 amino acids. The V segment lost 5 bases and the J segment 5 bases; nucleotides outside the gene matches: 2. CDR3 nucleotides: TGTGCCAGTAGTGGGGGACAGGACAATGAGCAGTTCTTC. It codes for CASSGGQDNEQFF.

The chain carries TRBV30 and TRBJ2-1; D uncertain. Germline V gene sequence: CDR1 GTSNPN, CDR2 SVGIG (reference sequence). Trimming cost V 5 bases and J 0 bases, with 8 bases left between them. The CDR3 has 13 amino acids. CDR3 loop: CAWSRRSYNEQFF. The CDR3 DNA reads TGTGCCTGGTCCAGGCGCTCCTACAATGAGCAGTTCTTC.

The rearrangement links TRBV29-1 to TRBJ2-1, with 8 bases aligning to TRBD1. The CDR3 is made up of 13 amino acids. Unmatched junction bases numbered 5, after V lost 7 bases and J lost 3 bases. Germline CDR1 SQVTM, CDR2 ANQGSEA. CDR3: CSAGGTGYNEQFF. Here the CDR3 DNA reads TGCAGCGCTGGGGGGACAGGCTACAATGAGCAGTTCTTC.

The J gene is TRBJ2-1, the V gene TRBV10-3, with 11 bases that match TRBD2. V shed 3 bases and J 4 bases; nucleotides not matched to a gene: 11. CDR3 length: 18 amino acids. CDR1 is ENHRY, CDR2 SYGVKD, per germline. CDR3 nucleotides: TGTGCCATCAGTGACCCGGCAAGACTAGCGGGAAGGTACAATGAGCAGTTCTTC. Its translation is CAISDPARLAGRYNEQFF.

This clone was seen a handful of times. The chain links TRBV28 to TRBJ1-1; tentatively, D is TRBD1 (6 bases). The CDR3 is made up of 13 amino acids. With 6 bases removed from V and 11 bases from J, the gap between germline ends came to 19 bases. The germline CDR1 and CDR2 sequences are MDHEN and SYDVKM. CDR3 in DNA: TGTGCCAGCAGGACGGAGTTAGGGGGGGCGGCTTTCTTT. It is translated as CASRTELGGAAFF.

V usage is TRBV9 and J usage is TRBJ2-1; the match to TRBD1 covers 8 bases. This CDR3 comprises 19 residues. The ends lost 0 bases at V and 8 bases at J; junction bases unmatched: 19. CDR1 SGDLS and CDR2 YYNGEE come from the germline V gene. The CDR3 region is CASSVGKLDSRTGIDEQFF. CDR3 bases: TGTGCCAGCAGCGTAGGGAAGTTAGATTCGAGGACAGGGATTGATGAGCAGTTCTTC.

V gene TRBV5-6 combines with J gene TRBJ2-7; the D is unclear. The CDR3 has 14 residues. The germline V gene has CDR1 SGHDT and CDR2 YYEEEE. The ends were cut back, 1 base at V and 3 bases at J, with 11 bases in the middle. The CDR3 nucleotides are TGTGCCAGCAGCTTGAAACAATCCAACTACGAGCAGTACTTC. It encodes CASSLKQSNYEQYF.

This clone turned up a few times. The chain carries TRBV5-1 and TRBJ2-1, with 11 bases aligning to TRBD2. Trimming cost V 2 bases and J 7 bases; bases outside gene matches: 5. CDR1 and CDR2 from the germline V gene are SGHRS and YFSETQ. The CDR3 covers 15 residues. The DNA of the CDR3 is TGCGCCAGCAGCTTTTCTAGCGGGAGGAATAATGAGCAGTTCTTC. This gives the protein CASSFSSGRNNEQFF.

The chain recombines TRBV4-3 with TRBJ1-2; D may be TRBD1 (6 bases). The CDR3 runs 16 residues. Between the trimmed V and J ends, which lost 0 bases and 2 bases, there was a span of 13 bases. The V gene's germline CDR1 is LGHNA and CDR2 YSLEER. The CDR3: CASSQEWSDRNYGYTF. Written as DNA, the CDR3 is TGCGCCAGCAGCCAAGAATGGTCGGACAGAAACTATGGCTACACCTTC.